The 19 T cell receptor beta chains below come from one sample, sequenced in a study of beta chain features in type 1 diabetes (dated by TCRdb to about 2018). The library was generated by the immunoSEQ multiplex PCR assay. The entire isolated RNA was reverse transcribed using the High Capacity cDNA Reverse Transcription Kit, and thus expressed TCRB transcripts were sequenced. Entries here come from immuneACCESS through TCRdb and include only in-frame sequences with V and J called. Some clones fail to appear in such tables; in the studies checked, an unresolved V gene covers under half of the shortfall, and the cause of the remainder is unknown. This sample gives about 930,000 clones in total; roughly 16% of them show up just once. Of the sample, 0.02% to 0.025% falls within the top ten clones. The specimen sequenced was naive CD4+ T cells from blood. Per the publication, the cell subset or site label means: true naive CD4+ T cells. The receptor source for this set is a woman aged 18-29 years in good health.

Details on this clone: Different DNA sequences within this sample yield the same CDR3. The chain employs TRBV18 and TRBJ2-1; TRBD2 matches 11 bases. The germline V gene has CDR1 KGHSH and CDR2 LQKENI. The CDR3 has 15 residues. Losses at the gene ends were 4 bases for V and 4 bases for J; bases not matched to a gene: 3. The CDR3 protein is CASSLGTSGYNEQFF. CDR3 bases: TGTGCCAGCTCACTTGGGACTAGCGGTTACAATGAGCAGTTCTTC.

This clone was seen a handful of times. J is TRBJ2-7 and V is TRBV28, with 12 bases aligning to TRBD2. Germline V lookup: CDR1 MDHEN, CDR2 SYDVKM. The CDR3 consists of 15 residues. V dropped 5 bases and J dropped 6; count of bases not matched to a gene: 8. CDR3 DNA sequence: TGTGCCAGCAGTGCGACTAGCGGGAGATGGAGCGAGCAGTACTTC. As protein: CASSATSGRWSEQYF.

Notes on this clone: The same CDR3 arises from other DNA sequences in this sample as well. The rearrangement uses TRBV18 and TRBJ2-5; D remains unclear. V dropped 3 bases and J dropped 1 base, with 6 bases sitting between them. CDR1 is KGHSH and CDR2 is LQKENI in the germline V gene. The CDR3 covers 13 residues. CDR3: CASSPSLQETQYF. CDR3 DNA: TGTGCCAGCTCACCCTCCCTCCAAGAGACCCAGTACTTC.

The chain recombines TRBV7-9 with TRBJ2-6; D ambiguous. Trimming shortened V by 4 bases and J by 0 bases, and 10 bases separated the two germline ends. Germline values: CDR1 SEHNR, CDR2 FQNEAQ (reference sequence). The CDR3 runs 16 residues. The CDR3 spells CASSWRRVSGANVLTF. DNA of the CDR3: TGTGCCAGCAGCTGGCGAAGGGTCTCTGGGGCCAACGTCCTGACTTTC. Full variable domain (missing parts from reference TRBV7-9 and TRBJ2-6): DTGVSQNPRHKITKRGQNVTFRCDPISEHNRLYWYRQTLGQGPEFLTYFQNEAQLEKSRLLSDRFSAERPKGSFSTLEIQRTEQGDSAMYLCASSWRRVSGANVLTFGAGSRLTVL.

To note about this clone: This sample includes further DNA sequences coding for the same CDR3. The chain employs TRBV4-3 and TRBJ1-1, with D possibly matching TRBD1 (5 bases). Trimming stripped 6 bases from V and 4 bases from J, with 12 bases between. Germline V gene data show CDR1 as LGHNA and CDR2 as YSLEER. The CDR3 has 13 amino acids. The CDR3 loop reads CASSPLGGTEAFF. In nucleotides, the CDR3 is TGCGCCAGCAGTCCTTTGGGGGGCACTGAAGCTTTCTTT.

This chain links TRBV28 with TRBJ2-1, with 10 bases aligning to TRBD2. Germline trimming cut 6 bases from V and 8 bases from J; bases unmatched to any gene: 10. The CDR3 is 15 amino acids. Per the germline V gene, CDR1 is MDHEN and CDR2 is SYDVKM. This CDR3 reads CASRLPGLAYDEQFF. The DNA of the CDR3 is TGTGCCAGCAGGCTTCCGGGACTAGCGTACGATGAGCAGTTCTTC.

This chain links TRBV28 with TRBJ1-2, with TRBD1 identical over 10 bases. CDR1 is MDHEN, CDR2 SYDVKM, per germline. The CDR3 contains 14 residues. The ends lost 7 bases at V and 2 bases at J; junction bases unmatched: 4. CDR3 nucleotide sequence: TGTGCCAGCACGGAGGGACAGGGGAACTATGGCTACACCTTC. Translated, it gives CASTEGQGNYGYTF.

The chain carries TRBV9 and TRBJ2-2; possibly TRBD2 for D (6 bases). The V and J ends lost 6 bases and 7 bases respectively, with 13 bases between them. The germline V gene has CDR1 SGDLS and CDR2 YYNGEE. The CDR3 length is 13 residues. In DNA form, the CDR3 reads TGTGCCAGCAAGGGGAGGTTAGGCGGGGAGCTGTTTTTT. Its protein product is CASKGRLGGELFF.

The genes are TRBV12-5 and TRBJ2-1; the D is unclear. With 4 bases removed from V and 4 bases from J, the gap between germline ends came to 8 bases. The germline V gene encodes CDR1 LGHNT and CDR2 FRNRAP. The CDR3 consists of 13 residues. The CDR3 sequence is CASGSDWYNEQFF. For the CDR3, the DNA is TGTGCTAGTGGTTCTGACTGGTACAATGAGCAGTTCTTC.

This clone came up a few times. This chain links TRBV6-5 with TRBJ1-4; a weak D match, TRBD1 (6 bases). Germline CDR1 is MNHEY and CDR2 is SVGAGI. CDR3 length: 14 amino acids. V gave up 2 bases and J gave up 5 bases, with 9 bases separating them. The CDR3 sequence: CASSYSQGNEKLFF. CDR3 nucleotide sequence: TGTGCCAGCAGTTACAGCCAGGGGAATGAAAAACTGTTTTTT.

This clone was seen a few times. The genes are TRBV14 and TRBJ2-5; D not certain. CDR1 is SGHDN and CDR2 is FVKESK in the germline V gene. This CDR3 contains 12 residues. V was cut by 2 bases and J by 2 bases, with 3 bases left in between. This CDR3 is CASSQPQETQYF. CDR3 DNA: TGTGCCAGCAGCCAACCTCAAGAGACCCAGTACTTC. Together with reference TRBV14 and TRBJ2-5, the CDR3 gives the full variable domain: EAGVTQFPSHSVIEKGQTVTLRCDPISGHDNLYWYRRVMGKEIKFLLHFVKESKQDESGMPNNRFLAERTGGTYSTLKVQPAELEDSGVYFCASSQPQETQYFGPGTRLLVL.

V is TRBV21-1 and J is TRBJ2-6; the DNA was not used to check the table's D call, TRBD1. TRBV21-1 is flagged as a pseudogene. The CDR3 runs 20 residues. CDR3 loop: CASSEGSGTGVDSGANVLTF. The CDR3 DNA follows: TGTGCCAGCAGCGAAGGTTCCGGGACAGGGGTAGACTCTGGGGCCAACGTCCTGACTTTC.

The chain carries TRBV9 and TRBJ1-4, with a tentative D call TRBD1 (6 bases). Germline values: CDR1 SGDLS, CDR2 YYNGEE. The CDR3 has 16 amino acids. The germline V and J ends were trimmed by 2 bases and 5 bases, with 16 bases remaining between them. CDR3 nucleotide sequence: TGTGCCAGCAGCGTGGGACATGGAACACTGAATGAAAAACTGTTTTTT. It is translated as CASSVGHGTLNEKLFF.

The genes are TRBV4-2 and TRBJ2-3; 9 bases line up with TRBD1. CDR3 length: 16 residues. Germline CDR1 LGHNA, CDR2 YNFKEQ. After removal of 2 bases from V and 4 bases from J, the junction contained 7 bases not matched to a gene. The CDR3 loop reads CASSQQKTGGADTQYF. CDR3 nucleotide sequence: TGTGCCAGCAGCCAACAGAAGACAGGGGGTGCAGATACGCAGTATTTT.

This clone was seen more than once but under ten times. The gene calls are TRBV28 and TRBJ1-2; D is undetermined. The CDR3 sequence is 10 residues long. The germline CDR1 and CDR2 sequences are MDHEN and SYDVKM. V was pared by 10 bases and J by 3 bases, with 6 bases between. CDR3 amino acids: CATSHYGYTF. The DNA of the CDR3 is TGTGCCACCTCCCACTATGGCTACACCTTC.

This clone has a handful of counts. This chain connects TRBV7-2 to TRBJ1-2, with 8 bases that match TRBD1. The CDR3 covers 14 residues. The V and J ends lost 4 bases and 4 bases, in that order; junction bases with no gene match: 5. Germline lookup yields CDR1 SGHTA and CDR2 FQGNSA. The CDR3 coding sequence is TGTGCCAGCAGCTCCCCCGGGACAGGCTATGGCTACACCTTC. Amino acid sequence: CASSSPGTGYGYTF.

This chain links TRBV5-4 with TRBJ2-7; 12 bases are shared with TRBD1. With V trimmed by 4 bases and J by 6 bases, 8 bases remained unmatched. This CDR3 spans 15 amino acids. Germline-derived CDR1 and CDR2 are SGHNT and YYREEE (reference sequence). CDR3 amino acids: CASSTGGQGAFEQYF. DNA of the CDR3: TGTGCCAGCAGCACCGGGGGACAGGGGGCGTTCGAGCAGTACTTC.

V and J are TRBV5-1 and TRBJ2-2; D remains ambiguous. Germline values: CDR1 SGHRS, CDR2 YFSETQ. Trimming took 4 bases from V and 1 from J, leaving 8 bases between them. The CDR3 is made up of 14 amino acids. In DNA form, the CDR3 reads TGCGCCAGCAGCGTTAACGGGAACACCGGGGAGCTGTTTTTT. Its protein is CASSVNGNTGELFF.

This clone was detected a few times. The chain uses TRBV13 and TRBJ2-7; a weak D match, TRBD2 (6 bases). The CDR3 length is 12 residues. V gave up 2 bases and J gave up 4 bases, with 6 bases separating them. The germline V gene encodes CDR1 PRHDT and CDR2 FYEKMQ (reference sequence). The CDR3 bases are TGTGCCAGCAGCTTACGGGGGTACGAGCAGTACTTC. As protein: CASSLRGYEQYF.